Listed here is a single T cell receptor (beta chain). Per the study methods: Amplifying reference gene primers gave estimates of nucleated cell counts. Some clones are missing from TCRdb's copy, which holds only in-frame ones; the method was immunoSEQ multiplex PCR. V and J calls and clone size are copied from that table; D and trimming were computed from the DNA. The sample has about 59,000 clones; 85% to 90% are singletons. The germline V and J ends were trimmed by 6 bases and 2 bases, with 11 bases remaining between them. Germline V gene lookup returns CDR1 MNHEY and CDR2 SVGEGT. The CDR3 spans 13 residues. The sample originates from a study of blood T cell repertoires in COVID-19. Overall study context: Both acute and convalescent COVID-19 samples were obtained from the United States, Italy and Spain. PBMCs, B-cell-depleted T cells, or T cells were the source of the cDNA or gDNA that made up the material.

This receptor was identified in a woman older than 75 with active COVID-19. The material sequenced was peripheral blood. The chain links TRBV6-2 or TRBV6-3 to TRBJ2-7; D not certain. The CDR3 DNA reads as TGTGCCAGCAGCAGCATCATCCCCTACGAGCAGTACTTC. Amino acids: CASSSIIPYEQYF.